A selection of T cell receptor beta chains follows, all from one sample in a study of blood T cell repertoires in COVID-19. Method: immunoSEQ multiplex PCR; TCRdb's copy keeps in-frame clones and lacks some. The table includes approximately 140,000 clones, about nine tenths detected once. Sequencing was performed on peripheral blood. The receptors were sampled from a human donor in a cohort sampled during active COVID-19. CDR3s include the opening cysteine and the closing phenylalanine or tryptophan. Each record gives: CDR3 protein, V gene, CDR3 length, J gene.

CASSSGQGGNTIYF,TRBV5-1,14,TRBJ1-3
CASSLIGAARETQYF,TRBV7-3,15,TRBJ2-5
CSVPGGTGELFF,TRBV29-1,12,TRBJ2-2
CASSLKGGVDEKLFF,TRBV7-2,15,TRBJ1-4
CASSLSRADTQYF,TRBV12-3/TRBV12-4,13,TRBJ2-3
CASSPGTGETYEQYF,TRBV5-4,15,TRBJ2-7
CASTSTGDEQFF,TRBV12-3/TRBV12-4,12,TRBJ2-1
CAISESNSGNEQFF,TRBV10-3,14,TRBJ2-1
CASSLGLHQPQHF,TRBV28,13,TRBJ1-5
CASSARGGSYEQYF,TRBV14,14,TRBJ2-7
CASSQGSGGWDSYEQYF,TRBV4-2,17,TRBJ2-7
CASSLAGGPNGELFF,TRBV7-8,15,TRBJ2-2
CAIRGTGPYEQYF,TRBV10-3,13,TRBJ2-7
CASSQLATNNEQFF,TRBV4-3,14,TRBJ2-1
CASSERDRDQPQHF,TRBV6-1,14,TRBJ1-5
CASSLSHRGTGELFF,TRBV7-2,15,TRBJ2-2
CASSSYRDRGNSPLHF,TRBV27,16,TRBJ1-6
CASSFLGGVLRETQYF,TRBV7-9,16,TRBJ2-5
CASSLGQSTDTQYF,TRBV5-1,14,TRBJ2-3
CASSQSTSGGYEQFF,TRBV3-1/TRBV3-2,15,TRBJ2-1
CSVDPGGGQYF,TRBV29-1,11,TRBJ2-7
CASSDITGTSGRAPLYEQYF,TRBV27,20,TRBJ2-7
CASSPRQGMTGELFF,TRBV18,15,TRBJ2-2
CASSKAGGLFF,TRBV19,11,TRBJ2-2
CASSRPGSVDEQYF,TRBV5-5,14,TRBJ2-7
CASSPTGYTGELFF,TRBV7-9,14,TRBJ2-2
CASSSRVASLKAFF,TRBV6-5,14,TRBJ1-1
CASSLVYTDTQYF,TRBV7-2,13,TRBJ2-3
CASSGGQGARGYTF,TRBV28,14,TRBJ1-2
CASSLDRGSHYGYTF,TRBV7-6,15,TRBJ1-2
CASSNGLAGGPGYNEQFF,TRBV19,18,TRBJ2-1
CASSEVHRGGKNIQYF,TRBV6-1,16,TRBJ2-4
CASSARQGTDTQYF,TRBV2,14,TRBJ2-3
CATSRAPDGYTF,TRBV15,12,TRBJ1-2
CASSLGQTEAFF,TRBV19,12,TRBJ1-1
CASSSGLAGAMQYF,TRBV28,14,TRBJ2-7
CASSSSRGGYTEAFF,TRBV6-5,15,TRBJ1-1
CSDLTPGTSETQYF,TRBV29-1,14,TRBJ2-5
CASRTDRSINQPQHF,TRBV19,15,TRBJ1-5
CASSQELTGELFF,TRBV4-2,13,TRBJ2-2
CASSLFPGRGSQETQYF,TRBV5-5,17,TRBJ2-5
CASSLRGQGGGSRSPLHF,TRBV2,18,TRBJ1-6